This TCR beta chain was identified during a study of T cells after yellow fever vaccination. Study conclusions and caveats: The secondary response was weaker but peaked faster, day 5 versus 15.

The V gene lost 3 bases and the J gene lost 10 bases, with 10 bases spanning the gap. The CDR3 is 13 amino acids. Germline assignment: CDR1 KGHSH and CDR2 LQKENI. From the 5' RACE reads, TCRdb called clonotypes with MiXCR, one entry per CDR3 protein. Found here are hundreds of thousands of distinct CDR3 sequences, about 19% of them singletons; the top ten hold roughly an eighth. Worth noting for this clonotype: Its antigen remains unidentified.

This material consisted of PBMCs, taken 15 days after the yellow fever booster vaccination. This clonotype was sampled from a man between 25 and 39 years old who received the YFV17D yellow fever vaccine. The rearrangement uses TRBV18 and TRBJ1-6, with D uncertain. CDR3 DNA: TGTGCCAGCTCACCTCCTCAGGAATCACCCCTCCACTTT. Translation gives CASSPPQESPLHF.